Shown below are 23 T cell receptor beta chains from a single sample sequenced in a study of cytomegalovirus exposure and HLA in healthy donors. The PCR made use of 60 Vbeta and 13 Jbeta primers. Produced via immunoSEQ multiplex PCR; TCRdb's table is partial and in-frame only. Here the sample spans roughly 110,000 clones, 65% to 75% being singletons. The material sequenced was PBMCs. The receptor source for this set is a female donor in good health and CMV-seronegative.

The rearrangement links TRBV7-8 to TRBJ2-5; the match to TRBD1 covers 7 bases. CDR3 length: 15 residues. Germline CDR1 reads SGHVS; CDR2 reads FQNEAQ. V shed 5 bases and J 2 bases; nucleotides not matched to a gene: 8. In DNA, the CDR3 is TGTGCCAGCAGCAAACCCGGGACAGTACAAGAGACCCAGTACTTC. Translating gives CASSKPGTVQETQYF. Drawing the rest from reference TRBV7-8 and TRBJ2-5, the complete variable domain is GAGVSQSPRYKVAKRGQDVALRCDPISGHVSLFWYQQALGQGPEFLTYFQNEAQLDKSGLPSDRFFAERPEGSVSTLKIQRTQQEDSAVYLCASSKPGTVQETQYFGPGTRLLVL.

Written as DNA, the CDR3 is TGTGCCAGCAGCCCTATGAGGGAGCGGGAGACCCAGTACTTC. Protein sequence: CASSPMRERETQYF. The rearrangement links TRBV5-4 to TRBJ2-5; D may be TRBD2 (5 bases). This CDR3 region has 14 residues. Germline V lookup: CDR1 SGHNT, CDR2 YYREEE (reference sequence). Trimming took 4 bases from V and 5 from J, leaving 15 bases between them.

V gene TRBV5-6 combines with J gene TRBJ2-7; 9 bases line up with TRBD1. The CDR3 has 14 amino acids. V lost 6 bases and J lost 2; bases outside the gene matches: 6. Germline values: CDR1 SGHDT, CDR2 YYEEEE. CDR3 DNA: TGTGCCAGCAACTCACAGGGGGCAACCTACGAGCAGTACTTC. Protein: CASNSQGATYEQYF.

This clone was seen a handful of times. CDR3 DNA: TGTGCCAGCTCCCCGGGACAGGGATGGAATCAGCCCCAGCATTTT. It codes for CASSPGQGWNQPQHF. The chain links TRBV18 to TRBJ1-5, with 9 bases fitting TRBD1. The V gene's germline CDR1 is KGHSH and CDR2 LQKENI. V dropped 6 bases and J dropped 4; count of bases not matched to a gene: 7. This CDR3 is built from 15 residues.

The chain employs TRBV14 and TRBJ2-5; D is unclear. The CDR3 contains 15 residues. Trimming removed 1 base at V and 5 bases at J, with 14 bases between. Germline CDR1 reads SGHDN; CDR2 reads FVKESK. The CDR3 bases are TGTGCCAGCAGCCAAGTTAGAATTAGTTTCGAGACCCAGTACTTC. Protein product: CASSQVRISFETQYF.

This CDR3 reads CASSLVHNTGELFF. The CDR3 DNA reads TGTGCCAGCAGCTTAGTCCATAACACCGGGGAGCTGTTTTTT. This rearrangement joins TRBV11-2 to TRBJ2-2; unclear D gene. CDR1 SGHAT and CDR2 FQNNGV come from the germline V gene. V was pared by 1 base and J by 2 bases, with 5 bases between. The CDR3 has 14 residues.

CDR3 protein: CSVASPQYPNNEQFF. Here the CDR3 DNA reads TGCAGCGTTGCCTCCCCCCAGTACCCCAACAATGAGCAGTTCTTC. This chain uses TRBV29-1 with TRBJ2-1; no clear D gene. The CDR3 is made up of 15 amino acids. Trimming cost V 4 bases and J 5 bases, with 18 bases left between them. Germline V gives CDR1 SQVTM, CDR2 ANQGSEA.

This chain uses TRBV25-1 with TRBJ2-3, with 10 nucleotides matching TRBD1. The junction had 10 bases not matched to a gene; V was cut back by 6 bases and J by 4 bases. The germline V gene encodes CDR1 MGHDK and CDR2 SYGVNS. CDR3 length: 16 amino acids. CDR3 loop: CASRTSGTGVPDTQYF. CDR3 coding DNA: TGTGCCAGCAGAACCTCCGGGACAGGGGTTCCAGATACGCAGTATTTT.

Regarding this clone: Sequence at one end of the junction differs from germline and may be a read error. The rearrangement uses TRBV28 and TRBJ1-2; TRBD1 matches at 8 bases. Germline loops: CDR1 MDHEN, CDR2 SYDVKM. The CDR3 has 15 amino acids. This CDR3 reads CASSYTDRAKYGYTF. CDR3 in DNA: TGTGCCAGCAGTTATACGGACAGGGCTAAATATGGCTACACCTTC.

J is TRBJ2-7 and V is TRBV2; the D gene is possibly TRBD1 (6 bases). The CDR3 consists of 13 residues. Germline CDR1 reads SNHLY; CDR2 reads FYNNEI. The V and J ends lost 5 bases and 0 bases respectively, with 8 bases between them. The CDR3 protein is CASSRDISYEQYF. In DNA, the CDR3 is TGTGCCAGCAGTCGGGACATCTCCTACGAGCAGTACTTC.

The J gene is TRBJ2-3, the V gene TRBV10-2, with D possibly matching TRBD2 (6 bases). Germline V gives CDR1 WSHSY, CDR2 SAAADI. Trimming took off 6 bases at V and 0 bases at J, with 13 bases between the two ends. CDR3 length: 15 amino acids. The CDR3 region is CASRDSGVSTDTQYF. In nucleotides, the CDR3 is TGCGCCAGCAGGGATAGCGGCGTTAGCACAGATACGCAGTATTTT.

This clone was recorded only once. The chain joins TRBV15 to TRBJ2-1, with a possible D match to TRBD2 (5 bases). Germline V gene lookup returns CDR1 LNHNV and CDR2 YYDKDF (reference sequence). V was cut by 5 bases and J by 0 bases, with 8 bases left in between. This CDR3 region has 14 residues. As DNA, the CDR3 is TGTGCCACCAGCTGGCGGGCCTCCTACAATGAGCAGTTCTTC. Encoded protein: CATSWRASYNEQFF.

The genes are TRBV9 and TRBJ2-2; D perhaps matches TRBD1 (5 bases). CDR1 and CDR2 (germline): SGDLS, YYNGEE. Deletions cut 3 bases from V and 2 bases from J, with 11 bases between. The CDR3 is 15 residues long. The CDR3 nucleotides are TGTGCCAGCAGCGGGACGCAGGGAAACACCGGGGAGCTGTTTTTT. Translation gives CASSGTQGNTGELFF.

The chain recombines TRBV5-1 with TRBJ1-5, with no clear D. CDR1 and CDR2 from the germline V gene are SGHRS and YFSETQ. The CDR3 is made up of 14 amino acids. Trimming removed 4 bases at V and 2 bases at J, with 10 bases between. The CDR3 region has the DNA TGCGCCAGCAGCCTGGACGCGGGCAATCAGCCCCAGCATTTT. The encoded protein is CASSLDAGNQPQHF.

The chain recombines TRBV7-8 with TRBJ1-1, with TRBD1 identical over 7 bases. Losses at the gene ends were 4 bases for V and 1 base for J; bases not matched to a gene: 6. There are 15 residues in the CDR3. Germline CDR1 is SGHVS and CDR2 is FQNEAQ. The CDR3 spells CASSSSTGRNTEAFF. CDR3 bases: TGTGCCAGCAGCTCATCGACAGGGAGGAACACTGAAGCTTTCTTT.

This clone was found a few times. The chain combines TRBV27 with TRBJ2-1; TRBD1 might be the D (5 bases). This CDR3 is 12 amino acids long. Germline assignment: CDR1 MNHEY and CDR2 SMNVEV (reference sequence). V lost 9 bases and J 4 bases, leaving 10 bases between the germline ends. The CDR3 is CASRGWYNEQFF. The CDR3 DNA is TGTGCCAGTAGGGGATGGTACAATGAGCAGTTCTTC.

This chain joins TRBV27 and TRBJ1-2, with 7 bases aligning to TRBD1. The CDR3 contains 13 residues. Germline V CDR1 and CDR2: MNHEY, SMNVEV (reference sequence). After removal of 0 bases from V and 7 bases from J, the junction contained 2 bases not matched to a gene. In nucleotides, the CDR3 is TGTGCCAGCAGTTTATCAACAGGGGTTGGCTACACCTTC. Its protein is CASSLSTGVGYTF.

The chain links TRBV18 to TRBJ1-3, with a weak D call TRBD1 (6 bases). The CDR3 runs 16 residues. Trimming took 6 bases from V and 3 from J, leaving 18 bases between them. Germline lookup yields CDR1 KGHSH and CDR2 LQKENI. CDR3 region: CASSLTGGAFGNTIYF. As DNA, the CDR3 is TGTGCCAGCTCGCTAACGGGGGGCGCGTTTGGAAACACCATATATTTT.

A few counts support this clone. At the DNA level, this CDR3 is encoded by other sequences in the same sample as well. The chain joins TRBV9 to TRBJ2-3; 9 nucleotides align to TRBD2. There are 15 residues in the CDR3. The V and J ends lost 3 bases and 0 bases, in that order; junction bases with no gene match: 2. CDR1 is SGDLS and CDR2 is YYNGEE in the germline V gene. The CDR3, as DNA: TGTGCCAGCAGCGCTAGCGGGACCAGCACAGATACGCAGTATTTT. Translation: CASSASGTSTDTQYF.

This chain uses TRBV7-2 with TRBJ2-7; TRBD2 is a possible D gene (6 bases). Trimming removed 4 bases from V and 2 bases from J, with 18 bases in between. The CDR3 has 16 residues. The germline V gene has CDR1 SGHTA and CDR2 FQGNSA. The CDR3, as DNA: TGTGCCAGCAGCTCGCGCGCGGGGCTTCTTCCCTACGAGCAGTACTTC. It codes for CASSSRAGLLPYEQYF.

The chain recombines TRBV6-1 with TRBJ2-7, with TRBD1 matching over 11 bases. Trimming cost V 7 bases and J 2 bases; bases outside gene matches: 4. Germline-derived CDR1 and CDR2 are MNHNS and SASEGT. This CDR3 has 14 amino acids. CDR3 nucleotides: TGTGCCAGCACTCGGGGACAGGGGGCCTACGAGCAGTACTTC. It yields the protein CASTRGQGAYEQYF.

This clone was observed a few times. The V call is TRBV5-1, the J call TRBJ1-4, with 8 bases lining up with TRBD1. The CDR3 loop spans 14 amino acids. The V and J ends lost 0 bases and 8 bases, in that order; junction bases with no gene match: 3. Germline V gives CDR1 SGHRS, CDR2 YFSETQ. CDR3 protein: CASSLAGTGEKLFF. CDR3 sequence (DNA): TGCGCCAGCAGCTTGGCCGGGACAGGCGAAAAACTGTTTTTT.

The chain combines TRBV6-1 with TRBJ1-1; possibly TRBD1 for D (6 bases). The V end lost 6 bases, the J end lost 0 bases, and 11 bases lay between the germline ends. The CDR3 is 14 residues long. Germline loops: CDR1 MNHNS, CDR2 SASEGT. The CDR3 loop reads CASRTQGLNTEAFF. In DNA form, the CDR3 reads TGTGCCAGCAGGACACAGGGTCTGAACACTGAAGCTTTCTTT.